One sample yielded the 17 T cell receptor beta chains listed below, sequenced in a study of blood T cell repertoires in COVID-19. Method: immunoSEQ multiplex PCR; TCRdb's copy keeps in-frame clones and lacks some. The table includes about 90,000 clones, over 70% detected once. The sample taken for sequencing was peripheral blood. These receptors originate from a man older than 75 with active or convalescent COVID-19.

V is TRBV11-2 and J is TRBJ2-2; possible D gene TRBD2, 7 bases. The CDR3 length is 17 residues. V lost 3 bases, J lost 7 bases, and 21 bases lay in between. CDR1 SGHAT and CDR2 FQNNGV come from the germline V gene. The CDR3 protein is CASSFRAVGGAGGELFF. The CDR3 region has the DNA TGTGCCAGCAGCTTCAGGGCAGTGGGGGGGGCCGGCGGGGAGCTGTTTTTT.

This clone was detected only a few times. The chain joins TRBV19 to TRBJ1-1; 10 bases match TRBD1. Trimming at V came to 2 bases and at J to 5 bases, leaving 11 bases not matched to a gene. This CDR3 is built from 17 residues. Per the germline V gene, CDR1 is LNHDA and CDR2 is SQIVND (reference sequence). The CDR3 spells CASSIPWTGGQDTEAFF. The DNA of the CDR3 is TGTGCCAGTAGTATACCCTGGACAGGGGGACAGGATACTGAAGCTTTCTTT.

This clone was recorded once. The genes are TRBV27 and TRBJ2-6; D remains ambiguous. Deletions cut 1 base from V and 0 bases from J, with 4 bases between. The germline V gene has CDR1 MNHEY and CDR2 SMNVEV (reference sequence). The CDR3 has 15 residues. CDR3 coding DNA: TGTGCCAGCAGTTTATTCCTCTCTGGGGCCAACGTCCTGACTTTC. Translated, it gives CASSLFLSGANVLTF.

J is TRBJ1-6 and V is TRBV7-2; TRBD1 agrees at 8 bases. The junction had 10 bases not matched to a gene; V was cut back by 0 bases and J by 15 bases. The CDR3 is 15 amino acids. Germline loops: CDR1 SGHTA, CDR2 FQGNSA. For the CDR3, the DNA is TGTGCCAGCAGCTTAGCGGACAGGGAACTTAATATCCTCCACTTT. The encoded protein is CASSLADRELNILHF.

This clone came up once. The V call is TRBV9, the J call TRBJ1-4; 8 bases are shared with TRBD1. This CDR3 region has 16 residues. Per germline, CDR1 SGDLS and CDR2 YYNGEE. The trim removed 4 bases at V and 2 bases at J, leaving 7 bases unmatched. CDR3: CASSSRDRRTNEKLFF. The DNA of the CDR3 is TGTGCCAGCAGCTCTAGGGACAGGAGGACTAATGAAAAACTGTTTTTT.

The J gene is TRBJ2-2, the V gene TRBV7-8, with D possibly TRBD1 on 5 matching bases. V dropped 4 bases and J dropped 0 bases, with 12 bases sitting between them. This CDR3 has 16 amino acids. CDR1 SGHVS and CDR2 FQNEAQ come from the germline V gene. In DNA, the CDR3 is TGTGCCAGCAGCTCGCGCGGCAGGGCGAACACCGGGGAGCTGTTTTTT. Protein: CASSSRGRANTGELFF. The entire variable domain, with the rest obtained from reference TRBV7-8 and TRBJ2-2, is as follows: GAGVSQSPRYKVAKRGQDVALRCDPISGHVSLFWYQQALGQGPEFLTYFQNEAQLDKSGLPSDRFFAERPEGSVSTLKIQRTQQEDSAVYLCASSSRGRANTGELFFGEGSRLTVL.

The genes are TRBV6-2 or TRBV6-3 and TRBJ2-7; TRBD1 aligns across 8 bases. CDR3 length equals 13 residues. V lost 2 bases to trimming and J lost 6 bases; unmatched junction nucleotides: 3. Germline CDR1 is MNHEY and CDR2 is SVGEGT. The CDR3 DNA is TGTGCCAGCAGTTACGGACAGGGCGGCGAGCAGTACTTC. Translation gives CASSYGQGGEQYF.

V and J are TRBV10-3 and TRBJ1-2; 10 bases are shared with TRBD1. Germline-derived CDR1 and CDR2 are ENHRY and SYGVKD. V lost 5 bases to trimming and J lost 0 bases; unmatched junction nucleotides: 6. The CDR3 extends over 16 amino acids. CDR3 in amino acids: CAISTTGGKANYGYTF. The DNA for the CDR3 is TGTGCCATCAGTACGACAGGGGGCAAAGCTAACTATGGCTACACCTTC.

This chain joins TRBV27 and TRBJ2-3; TRBD1 matches 7 bases. The V gene's germline CDR1 is MNHEY and CDR2 SMNVEV (reference sequence). The CDR3 runs 17 residues. After removal of 2 bases from V and 1 base from J, the junction contained 9 bases not matched to a gene. Here the CDR3 reads CASSLGTQGYGTDTQYF. CDR3 nucleotide sequence: TGTGCCAGCAGTTTAGGGACACAGGGGTATGGCACAGATACGCAGTATTTT.

DNA for the CDR3: TGCGCCAGCAGCTTGGCCGCGGCCCTGAACACTGAAGCTTTCTTT. Translated: CASSLAAALNTEAFF. The chain couples TRBV5-1 to TRBJ1-1; D unresolved. CDR3 length: 15 amino acids. The germline V gene has CDR1 SGHRS and CDR2 YFSETQ. The ends were cut back, 0 bases at V and 0 bases at J, with 9 bases in the middle.

The V gene is TRBV19, the J gene TRBJ2-7, with 9 bases that match TRBD2. V lost 5 bases to trimming and J lost 6 bases; unmatched junction nucleotides: 11. The CDR3 is 15 residues long. Per germline, CDR1 LNHDA and CDR2 SQIVND (reference sequence). CDR3 sequence reads: CASSPTGTSNGEQYF. The CDR3 DNA follows: TGTGCCAGTAGTCCTACCGGGACTAGCAACGGCGAGCAGTACTTC. Complete variable domain (other parts from reference TRBV19 and TRBJ2-7): DGGITQSPKYLFRKEGQNVTLSCEQNLNHDAMYWYRQDPGQGLRLIYYSQIVNDFQKGDIAEGYSVSREKKESFPLTVTSAQKNPTAFYLCASSPTGTSNGEQYFGPGTRLTVT.

This sequence joins TRBV14 and TRBJ2-6; 7 nucleotides align to TRBD1. This CDR3 region has 15 residues. Germline CDR1 SGHDN, CDR2 FVKESK. The trim removed 4 bases at V and 2 bases at J, leaving 2 bases unmatched. In DNA form, the CDR3 reads TGTGCCAGCAGCCTAACAGGGGCTGGGGCCAACGTCCTGACTTTC. It encodes CASSLTGAGANVLTF.

The V and J genes are TRBV9 and TRBJ2-7; the D gene is possibly TRBD2 (6 bases). Germline CDR1 SGDLS, CDR2 YYNGEE. V was trimmed by 4 bases and J by 6 bases, leaving 14 bases between them. CDR3 length: 13 amino acids. CDR3 loop: CASSLFPEGEQYF. CDR3 bases: TGTGCCAGCAGCCTATTCCCGGAGGGCGAGCAGTACTTC.

The chain employs TRBV19 and TRBJ1-3; TRBD1 agrees at 10 bases. The CDR3 is made up of 16 amino acids. After removal of 5 bases from V and 4 bases from J, the junction contained 8 bases not matched to a gene. Germline CDR1 is LNHDA and CDR2 is SQIVND (reference sequence). CDR3: CASSADRGIVGNTIYF. CDR3 DNA: TGTGCCAGTAGTGCGGACAGGGGGATCGTCGGAAACACCATATATTTT.

This clone appeared a single time. This chain links TRBV7-9 with TRBJ2-7; 7 bases fit TRBD1. CDR3 size: 17 residues. The V segment lost 4 bases and the J segment 7 bases; nucleotides outside the gene matches: 19. Germline loops: CDR1 SEHNR, CDR2 FQNEAQ (reference sequence). Here the CDR3 reads CASSSAGFGTAGREQYF. As DNA, the CDR3 is TGTGCCAGCAGCTCCGCTGGATTCGGGACAGCCGGGCGGGAGCAGTACTTC. Full variable domain (remainder filled in from reference TRBV7-9 and TRBJ2-7): DTGVSQNPRHKITKRGQNVTFRCDPISEHNRLYWYRQTLGQGPEFLTYFQNEAQLEKSRLLSDRFSAERPKGSFSTLEIQRTEQGDSAMYLCASSSAGFGTAGREQYFGPGTRLTVT.

A single count supports this clone. V usage is TRBV27 and J usage is TRBJ2-7; tentative D call: TRBD1 (7 bases). There are 15 residues in the CDR3. V was trimmed by 8 bases and J by 3 bases, leaving 20 bases between them. Germline values: CDR1 MNHEY, CDR2 SMNVEV (reference sequence). The CDR3 spells CASAGQLSLGYEQYF. The DNA of the CDR3 is TGTGCCAGCGCGGGACAGTTAAGTTTAGGCTACGAGCAGTACTTC.

The J gene is TRBJ2-5, the V gene TRBV24-1; 12 nucleotides align to TRBD2. This CDR3 is 17 amino acids long. Germline V gene data show CDR1 as KGHDR and CDR2 as SFDVKD. The J segment lost 2 bases and the V segment lost 4 bases, leaving 7 bases of the junction unmatched. This chain's CDR3 is CATSDPTSGGGQETQYF. The DNA of the CDR3 is TGTGCCACCAGTGACCCGACTAGCGGGGGAGGACAAGAGACCCAGTACTTC.